Following are 3 T cell receptor beta chains from one sample sequenced in a study of cytomegalovirus exposure and HLA in healthy donors. PCR primers comprised 60 Vbeta and 13 Jbeta primers. TCRdb's copy holds only in-frame clones and misses some; the assay was immunoSEQ multiplex PCR. Of fewer than 200,000 clones listed, roughly 85% are singletons. The sample taken for sequencing was PBMCs. The receptors derive from a woman aged 45 to 65 in good health and CMV-seronegative.

The chain uses TRBV30 and TRBJ2-5; 9 nucleotides match TRBD2. CDR1 GTSNPN and CDR2 SVGIG come from the germline V gene (reference sequence). After removal of 3 bases from V and 5 bases from J, the junction contained 13 bases not matched to a gene. This CDR3 region has 16 residues. In DNA, the CDR3 is TGTGCCTGGAGCCTCGGAGCGGGAGGCCGCTGGGAGACCCAGTACTTC. This translates into CAWSLGAGGRWETQYF.

The chain joins TRBV5-1 to TRBJ1-1, with 8 bases identical to TRBD1. The CDR3 is 17 amino acids. Germline CDR1 and CDR2: SGHRS and YFSETQ. V lost 0 bases to trimming and J lost 0 bases; unmatched junction nucleotides: 7. The CDR3 bases are TGCGCCAGCAGCTTGGCCAGGACAGGGAGTATGAACACTGAAGCTTTCTTT. Translating it yields CASSLARTGSMNTEAFF.

V usage is TRBV27 and J usage is TRBJ1-3; tentatively, D is TRBD1 (6 bases). Trimming left V 5 bases short and J 0 bases short, with 11 bases between. From germline, CDR1 is MNHEY and CDR2 SMNVEV (reference sequence). The CDR3 loop spans 15 amino acids. CDR3 sequence: CASSPHRDSGNTIYF. CDR3 in DNA: TGTGCCAGCAGTCCCCACAGGGACTCTGGAAACACCATATATTTT.